A selection of T cell receptor beta chains follows, all from one sample in a study of cytomegalovirus exposure and HLA in healthy donors. Sequenced by immunoSEQ multiplex PCR; TCRdb stores in-frame clones only, minus some. Here the sample spans about 200,000 clones, roughly 80% being singletons. The sequenced sample consisted of PBMCs. These receptors originate from a young man in good health and CMV-seronegative. The CDR3 runs from the conserved cysteine through the conserved F or W. A D gene is named only where the DNA matches it firmly. For some rows the clone size is stated as once, few or many, or as a class when expanded; others skip it.

j_gene | abundance | d_gene | v_gene | CDR3nt | CDR3aa
TRBJ2-6 | NA | NA | TRBV27 | TGTGCCAGCAGTTTACGGGACACCGGCAACTCTGGGGCCAACGTCCTGACTTTC | CASSLRDTGNSGANVLTF
TRBJ1-2 | NA | NA | TRBV10-1 | TGCGCCAGCAGGAACAGGGCATTCTATGGCTACACCTTC | CASRNRAFYGYTF
TRBJ2-7 | NA | NA | TRBV6-1 | TGTGCCAGCAGTGTACTAGTGCCCTTCAGGAACGAGCAGTACTTC | CASSVLVPFRNEQYF
TRBJ2-7 | once | TRBD1 | TRBV11-2 | TGTGCCAGCAGCTTAGCGAGGGGGCCTTACGAGCAGTACTTC | CASSLARGPYEQYF
TRBJ2-3 | NA | TRBD2 | TRBV19 | TGTGCCAGTAGCCAAGGGGTCAGCGGGGGGACTAGCACAGATACGCAGTATTTT | CASSQGVSGGTSTDTQYF
TRBJ1-2 | NA | NA | TRBV5-5 | TGTGCCAGCAGCTTGGCAGACAGGACCTATGGCTACACCTTC | CASSLADRTYGYTF
TRBJ2-7 | NA | NA | TRBV19 | TGTGCCAGTAGTATAAGAATTACAGCCTACGAGCAGTACTTC | CASSIRITAYEQYF
TRBJ1-4 | NA | NA | TRBV25-1 | TGTGCCAGCAGTGAACCGGCAACTAATGAAAAACTGTTTTTT | CASSEPATNEKLFF
TRBJ2-3 | NA | NA | TRBV5-1 | TGCGCCAGCAGCGGAGGGAACCTCAGGGGCACAGATACGCAGTATTTT | CASSGGNLRGTDTQYF
TRBJ2-7 | NA | NA | TRBV5-5 | TGTGCCAGCAGCTTGGCCCCGGGCCCCCAGGGGCTCTACGAGCAGTACTTC | CASSLAPGPQGLYEQYF
TRBJ1-2 | NA | TRBD1 | TRBV6-6 | TGTGCCAGCAGTTACTCACAGGGGGCTCCTTATGGCTACACCTTC | CASSYSQGAPYGYTF
TRBJ2-5 | NA | TRBD2 | TRBV2 | TGTGCCAGCAGTGAGTGGCTAGCGGGGGGGAGCCAGTACTTC | CASSEWLAGGSQYF
TRBJ2-5 | NA | NA | TRBV5-4 | TGTGCCAGCAGCCCTAGGACAGTCCAAGAGACCCAGTACTTC | CASSPRTVQETQYF
TRBJ2-2 | NA | TRBD1 | TRBV7-9 | TGTGCCAGCAGTCCCGGGACAGGGGTGAGGGCCGGGGAGCTGTTTTTT | CASSPGTGVRAGELFF
TRBJ1-1 | once | TRBD1 | TRBV6-6 | TGTGCCAGCAGCCTCCGGACAGGGGTGACTGAAGCTTTCTTT | CASSLRTGVTEAFF
TRBJ1-5 | NA | NA | TRBV19 | TGTGCCAGTAGCCAATTCCCTAGCAATCAGCCCCAGCATTTT | CASSQFPSNQPQHF
TRBJ2-7 | NA | TRBD2 | TRBV7-2 | TGTGCCAGCAGCTTAGGCGGGGGGGGACACCACTCCTACGAGCAGTACTTC | CASSLGGGGHHSYEQYF
TRBJ1-2 | NA | TRBD1 | TRBV29-1 | TGCAGCGTTCGACAGGGGGATGGCTACACCTTC | CSVRQGDGYTF
TRBJ2-1 | NA | TRBD2 | TRBV6-4 | TGTGCCAGCAGTGAGGCCAGCGGGGGGGCCCATGAGCAGTTCTTC | CASSEASGGAHEQFF
TRBJ2-1 | few | TRBD2 | TRBV9 | TGTGCCAGCAGCGTAGGTATCGGGGTAGCGGGGGGTTACAATGAGCAGTTCTTC | CASSVGIGVAGGYNEQFF